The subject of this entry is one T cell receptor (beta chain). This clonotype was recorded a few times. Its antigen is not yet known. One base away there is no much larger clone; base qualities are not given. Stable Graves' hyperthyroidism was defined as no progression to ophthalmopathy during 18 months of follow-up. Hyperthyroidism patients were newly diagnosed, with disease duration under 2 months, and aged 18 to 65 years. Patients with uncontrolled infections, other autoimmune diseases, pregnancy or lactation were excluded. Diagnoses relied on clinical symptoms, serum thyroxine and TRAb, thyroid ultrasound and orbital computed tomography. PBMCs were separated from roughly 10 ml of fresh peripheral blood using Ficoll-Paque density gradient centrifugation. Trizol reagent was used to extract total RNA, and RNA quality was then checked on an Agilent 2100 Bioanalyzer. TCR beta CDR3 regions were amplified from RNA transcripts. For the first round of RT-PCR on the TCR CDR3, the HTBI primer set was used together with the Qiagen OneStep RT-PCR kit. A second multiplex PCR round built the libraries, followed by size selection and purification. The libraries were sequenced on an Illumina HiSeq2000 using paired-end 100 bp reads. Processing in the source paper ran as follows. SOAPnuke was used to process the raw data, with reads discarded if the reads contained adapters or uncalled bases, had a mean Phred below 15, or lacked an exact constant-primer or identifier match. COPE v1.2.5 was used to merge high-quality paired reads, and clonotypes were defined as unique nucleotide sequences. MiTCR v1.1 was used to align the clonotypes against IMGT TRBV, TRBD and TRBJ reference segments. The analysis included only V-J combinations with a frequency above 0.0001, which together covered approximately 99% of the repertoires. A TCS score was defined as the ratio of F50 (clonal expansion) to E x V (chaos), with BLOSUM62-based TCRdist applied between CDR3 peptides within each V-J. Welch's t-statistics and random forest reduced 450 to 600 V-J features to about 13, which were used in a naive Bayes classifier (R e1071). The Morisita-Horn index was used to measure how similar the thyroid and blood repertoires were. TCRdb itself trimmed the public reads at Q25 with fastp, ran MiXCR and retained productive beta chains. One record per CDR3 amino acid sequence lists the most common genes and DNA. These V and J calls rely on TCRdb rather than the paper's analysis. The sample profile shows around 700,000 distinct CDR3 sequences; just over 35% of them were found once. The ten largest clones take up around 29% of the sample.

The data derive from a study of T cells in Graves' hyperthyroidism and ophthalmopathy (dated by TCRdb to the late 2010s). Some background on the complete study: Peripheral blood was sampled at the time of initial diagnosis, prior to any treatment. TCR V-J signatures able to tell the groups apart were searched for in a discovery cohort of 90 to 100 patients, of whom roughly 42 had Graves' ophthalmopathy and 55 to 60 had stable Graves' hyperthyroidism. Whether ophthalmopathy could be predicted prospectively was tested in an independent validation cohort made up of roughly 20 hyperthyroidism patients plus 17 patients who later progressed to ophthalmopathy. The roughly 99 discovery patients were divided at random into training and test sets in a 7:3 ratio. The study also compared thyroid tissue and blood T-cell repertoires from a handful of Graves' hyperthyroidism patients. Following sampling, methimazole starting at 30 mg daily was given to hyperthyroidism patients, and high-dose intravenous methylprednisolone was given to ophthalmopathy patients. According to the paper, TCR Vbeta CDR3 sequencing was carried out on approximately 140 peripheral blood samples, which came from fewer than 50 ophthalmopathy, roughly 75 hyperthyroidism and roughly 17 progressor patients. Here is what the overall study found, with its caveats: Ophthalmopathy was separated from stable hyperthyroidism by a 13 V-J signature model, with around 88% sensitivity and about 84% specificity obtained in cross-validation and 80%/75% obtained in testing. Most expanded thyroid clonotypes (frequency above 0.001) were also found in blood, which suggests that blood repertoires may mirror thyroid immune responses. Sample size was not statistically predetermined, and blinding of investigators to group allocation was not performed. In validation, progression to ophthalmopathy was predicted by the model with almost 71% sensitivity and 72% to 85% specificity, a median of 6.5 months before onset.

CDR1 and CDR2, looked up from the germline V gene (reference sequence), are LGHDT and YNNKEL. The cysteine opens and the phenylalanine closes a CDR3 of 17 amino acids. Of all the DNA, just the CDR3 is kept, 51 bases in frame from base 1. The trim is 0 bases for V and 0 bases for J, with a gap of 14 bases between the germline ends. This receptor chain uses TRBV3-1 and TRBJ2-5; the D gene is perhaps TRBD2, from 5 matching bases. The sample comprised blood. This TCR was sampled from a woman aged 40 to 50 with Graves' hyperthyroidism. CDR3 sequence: CASSQDMASPYQETQYF. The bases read TGTGCCAGCAGCCAAGATATGGCTAGCCCTTACCAAGAGACCCAGTACTTC.